This T cell receptor (beta chain) was documented in a study of human T cells and chemical hapten exposure. General study results and limits: Clustering by CDR3 similarity yielded significantly more large clusters from expanded TCRs than controls.

Details on this clonotype: What it binds is not known.

MiXCR was run by TCRdb on the RACE reads, yielding one entry per CDR3 protein. The sample carries 180,000 or so distinct CDR3 sequences, 14% recorded once. Time point given: patch test 1, 2 weeks after DPC sensitization. Noted treatment: therapeutic diphenylcyclopropenone sensitization with weekly scalp DPC. Ahead of each patch test application, blood was drawn. The germline V gene has CDR1 SNHLY and CDR2 FYNNEI. Trimming took 4 bases from V and 6 from J; bases not matched to a gene: 4. The CDR3 is made up of 14 amino acids. The TCR sequence derives from a woman in her 30s with alopecia areata. Some clones in this sample may be carry-over from other donors' samples. This specimen consisted of whole blood, obtained in connection with sensitization to the hapten diphenylcyclopropenone (DPC). The rearrangement joins TRBV2 to TRBJ2-3; 10 nucleotides align to TRBD2. The CDR3 DNA reads TGTGCCAGCAGTGTGGGACTAGCGAGTGATACGCAGTATTTT. Amino acids: CASSVGLASDTQYF. Together with reference TRBV2 and TRBJ2-3, the CDR3 gives the full variable domain: EPEVTQTPSHQVTQMGQEVILRCVPISNHLYFYWYRQILGQKVEFLVSFYNNEISEKSEIFDDQFSVERPDGSNFTLKIRSTKLEDSAMYFCASSVGLASDTQYFGPGTRLTVL.